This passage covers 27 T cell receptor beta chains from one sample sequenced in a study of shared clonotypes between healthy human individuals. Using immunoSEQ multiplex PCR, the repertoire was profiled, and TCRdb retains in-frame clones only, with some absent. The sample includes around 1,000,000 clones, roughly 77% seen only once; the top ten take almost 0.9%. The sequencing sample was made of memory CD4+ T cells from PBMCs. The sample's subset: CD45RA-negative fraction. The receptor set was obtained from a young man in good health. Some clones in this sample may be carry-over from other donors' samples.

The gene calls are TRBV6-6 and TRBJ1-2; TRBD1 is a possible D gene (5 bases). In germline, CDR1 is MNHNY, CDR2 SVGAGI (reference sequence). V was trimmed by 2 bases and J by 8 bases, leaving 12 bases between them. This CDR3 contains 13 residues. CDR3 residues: CASSYPLGDGYTF. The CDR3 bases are TGTGCCAGCAGTTACCCCTTGGGGGACGGCTACACCTTC.

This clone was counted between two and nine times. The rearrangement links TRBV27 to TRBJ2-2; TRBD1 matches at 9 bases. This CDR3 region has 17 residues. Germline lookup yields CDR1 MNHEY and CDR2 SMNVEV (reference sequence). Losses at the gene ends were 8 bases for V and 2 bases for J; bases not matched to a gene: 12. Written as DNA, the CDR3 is TGTGCCAGCTCCCGGGACAGGGCTCGATTTAACACCGGGGAGCTGTTTTTT. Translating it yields CASSRDRARFNTGELFF.

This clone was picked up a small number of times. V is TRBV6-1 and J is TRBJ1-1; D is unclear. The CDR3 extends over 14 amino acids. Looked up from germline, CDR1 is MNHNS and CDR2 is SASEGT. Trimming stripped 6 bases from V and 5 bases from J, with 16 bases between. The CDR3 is CASSLLRMGTEAFF. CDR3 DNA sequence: TGTGCCAGCAGCTTACTCCGGATGGGGACTGAAGCTTTCTTT.

The CDR3 DNA sequence: TGTGCCAGCAGGGGATACCATGAGCAGTTCTTC. Translated: CASRGYHEQFF. The chain links TRBV2 to TRBJ2-1; D is undetermined. The germline CDR1 and CDR2 sequences are SNHLY and FYNNEI. The V and J ends lost 6 bases and 8 bases respectively, with 8 bases between them. The CDR3 covers 11 residues.

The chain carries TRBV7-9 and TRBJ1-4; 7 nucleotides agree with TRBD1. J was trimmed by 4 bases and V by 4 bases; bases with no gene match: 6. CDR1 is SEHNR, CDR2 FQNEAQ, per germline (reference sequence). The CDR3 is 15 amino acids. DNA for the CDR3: TGTGCCAGCAGCTCAGGGAGACAGGGTAATGAAAAACTGTTTTTT. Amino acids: CASSSGRQGNEKLFF.

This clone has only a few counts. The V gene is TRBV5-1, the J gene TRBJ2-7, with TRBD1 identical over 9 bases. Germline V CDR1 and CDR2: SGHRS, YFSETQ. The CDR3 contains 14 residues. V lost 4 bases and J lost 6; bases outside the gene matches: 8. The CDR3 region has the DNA TGCGCCAGCAGCCTAAGGACAGGGGTGGGCGAGCAGTACTTC. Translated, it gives CASSLRTGVGEQYF. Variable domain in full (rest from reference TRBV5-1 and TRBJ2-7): KAGVTQTPRYLIKTRGQQVTLSCSPISGHRSVSWYQQTPGQGLQFLFEYFSETQRNKGNFPGRFSGRQFSNSRSEMNVSTLELGDSALYLCASSLRTGVGEQYFGPGTRLTVT.

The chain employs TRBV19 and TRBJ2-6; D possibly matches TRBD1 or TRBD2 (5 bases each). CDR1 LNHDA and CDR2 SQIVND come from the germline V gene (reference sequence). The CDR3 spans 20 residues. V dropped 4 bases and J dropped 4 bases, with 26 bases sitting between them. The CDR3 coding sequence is TGTGCCAGTAGTACATACAGGTCTAAATATCTCGGGGCCGGGGCCAACGTCCTGACTTTC. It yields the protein CASSTYRSKYLGAGANVLTF.

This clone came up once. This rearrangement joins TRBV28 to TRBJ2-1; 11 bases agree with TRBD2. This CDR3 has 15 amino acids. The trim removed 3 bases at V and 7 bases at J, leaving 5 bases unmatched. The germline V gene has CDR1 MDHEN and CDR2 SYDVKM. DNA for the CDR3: TGTGCCAGCAGTTTGCGGTCTAGCGGGGGGAATGAGCAGTTCTTC. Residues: CASSLRSSGGNEQFF.

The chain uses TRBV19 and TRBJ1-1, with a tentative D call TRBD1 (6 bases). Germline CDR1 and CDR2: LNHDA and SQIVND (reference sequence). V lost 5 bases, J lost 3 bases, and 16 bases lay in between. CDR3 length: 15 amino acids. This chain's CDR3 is CASSLRKGGDTEAFF. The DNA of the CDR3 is TGTGCCAGTAGTCTGCGAAAGGGGGGGGACACTGAAGCTTTCTTT.

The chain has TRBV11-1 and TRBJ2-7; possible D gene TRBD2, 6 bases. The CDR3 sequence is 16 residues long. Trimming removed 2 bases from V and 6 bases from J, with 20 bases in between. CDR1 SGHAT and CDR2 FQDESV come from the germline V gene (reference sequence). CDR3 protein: CASSLMGMTSPGEQYF. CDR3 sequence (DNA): TGTGCCAGCAGCTTAATGGGGATGACTAGTCCTGGCGAGCAGTACTTC. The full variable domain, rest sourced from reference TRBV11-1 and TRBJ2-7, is EAEVAQSPRYKITEKSQAVAFWCDPISGHATLYWYRQILGQGPELLVQFQDESVVDDSQLPKDRFSAERLKGVDSTLKIQPAELGDSAMYLCASSLMGMTSPGEQYFGPGTRLTVT.

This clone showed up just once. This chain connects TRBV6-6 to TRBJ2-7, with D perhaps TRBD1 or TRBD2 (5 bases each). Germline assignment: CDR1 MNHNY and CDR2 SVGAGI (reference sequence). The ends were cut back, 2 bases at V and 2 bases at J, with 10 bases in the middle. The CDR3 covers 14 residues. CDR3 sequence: CASSYPGLTYEQYF. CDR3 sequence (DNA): TGTGCCAGCAGTTACCCGGGGCTTACCTACGAGCAGTACTTC.

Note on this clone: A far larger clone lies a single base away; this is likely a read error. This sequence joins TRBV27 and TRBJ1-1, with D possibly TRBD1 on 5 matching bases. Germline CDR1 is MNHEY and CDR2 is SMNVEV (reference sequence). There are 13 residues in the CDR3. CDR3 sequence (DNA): TGTACCAGCAGTTTAAGCAGGGACACTGAAGCTTTCTTT. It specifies CTSSLSRDTEAFF.

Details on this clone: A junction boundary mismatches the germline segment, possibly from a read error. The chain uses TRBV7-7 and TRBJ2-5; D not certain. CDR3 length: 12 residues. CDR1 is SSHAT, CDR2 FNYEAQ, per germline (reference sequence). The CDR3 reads CASSSVGETQYF. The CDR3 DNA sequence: TGTGCTAGCAGCTCGGTGGGAGAGACCCAGTACTTC. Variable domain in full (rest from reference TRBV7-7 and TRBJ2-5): GAGVSQSPRYKVTKRGQDVTLRCDPISSHATLYWYQQALGQGPEFLTYFNYEAQPDKSGLPSDRFSAERPEGSISTLTIQRTEQRDSAMYRCASSSVGETQYFGPGTRLLVL.

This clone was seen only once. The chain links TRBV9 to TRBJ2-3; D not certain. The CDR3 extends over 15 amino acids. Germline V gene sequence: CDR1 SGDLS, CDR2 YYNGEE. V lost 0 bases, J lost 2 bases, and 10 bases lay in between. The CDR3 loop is CASSVGQSLTDTQYF. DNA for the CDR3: TGTGCCAGCAGCGTAGGGCAGAGCCTCACAGATACGCAGTATTTT.

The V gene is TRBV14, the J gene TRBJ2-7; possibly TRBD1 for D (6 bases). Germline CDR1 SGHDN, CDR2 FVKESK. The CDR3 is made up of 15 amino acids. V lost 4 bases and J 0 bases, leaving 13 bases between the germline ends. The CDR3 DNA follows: TGTGCCAGCAGCCGAGAGGACAGTCTCTCCTACGAGCAGTACTTC. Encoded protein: CASSREDSLSYEQYF.

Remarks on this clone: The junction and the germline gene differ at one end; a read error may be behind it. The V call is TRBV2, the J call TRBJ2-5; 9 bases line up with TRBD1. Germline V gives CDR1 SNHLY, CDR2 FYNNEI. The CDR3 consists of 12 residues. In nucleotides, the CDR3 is TGTGCCACCATGGACAGGGGAGAGATCCAGTACTTC. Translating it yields CATMDRGEIQYF.

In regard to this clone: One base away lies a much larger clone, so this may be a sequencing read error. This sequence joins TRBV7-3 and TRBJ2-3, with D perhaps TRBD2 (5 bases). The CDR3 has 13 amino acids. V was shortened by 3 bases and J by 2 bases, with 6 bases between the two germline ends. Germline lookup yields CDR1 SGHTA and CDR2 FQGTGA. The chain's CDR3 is CASSFRDTDTQYF. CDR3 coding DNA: TGTGCCAGCAGCTTCCGGGACACAGATACGCAGTATTTT.

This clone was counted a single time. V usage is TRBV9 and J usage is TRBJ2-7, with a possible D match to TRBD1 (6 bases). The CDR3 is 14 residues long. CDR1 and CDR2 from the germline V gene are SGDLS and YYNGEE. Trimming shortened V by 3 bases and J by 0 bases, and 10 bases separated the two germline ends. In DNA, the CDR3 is TGTGCCAGCAGCGCGACAGGATTCTCCTACGAGCAGTACTTC. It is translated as CASSATGFSYEQYF.

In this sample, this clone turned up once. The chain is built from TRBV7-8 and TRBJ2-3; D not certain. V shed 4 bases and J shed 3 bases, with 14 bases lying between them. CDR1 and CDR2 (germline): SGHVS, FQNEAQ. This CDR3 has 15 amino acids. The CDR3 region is CASSSPNTKTDTQYF. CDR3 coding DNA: TGTGCCAGCAGCTCCCCGAATACTAAGACAGATACGCAGTATTTT.

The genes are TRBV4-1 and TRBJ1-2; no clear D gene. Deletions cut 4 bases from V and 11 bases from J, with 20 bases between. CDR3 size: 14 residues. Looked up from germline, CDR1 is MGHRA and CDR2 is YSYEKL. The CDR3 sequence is CASSPGLTTTVYTF. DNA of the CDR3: TGCGCCAGCAGCCCTGGACTGACCACGACGGTGTACACCTTC.

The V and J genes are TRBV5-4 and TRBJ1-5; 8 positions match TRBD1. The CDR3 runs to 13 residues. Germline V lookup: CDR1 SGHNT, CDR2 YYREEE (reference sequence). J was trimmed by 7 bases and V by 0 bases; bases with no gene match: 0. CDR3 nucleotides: TGTGCCAGCAGCTTGGGACAGGGGCAGCCCCAGCATTTT. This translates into CASSLGQGQPQHF.

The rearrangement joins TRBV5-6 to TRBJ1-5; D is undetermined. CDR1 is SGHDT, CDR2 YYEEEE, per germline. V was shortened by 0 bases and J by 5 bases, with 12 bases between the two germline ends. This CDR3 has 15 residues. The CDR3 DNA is TGTGCCAGCAGCTTGGCCCGGGCCCCGCATCAGCCCCAGCATTTT. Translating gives CASSLARAPHQPQHF.

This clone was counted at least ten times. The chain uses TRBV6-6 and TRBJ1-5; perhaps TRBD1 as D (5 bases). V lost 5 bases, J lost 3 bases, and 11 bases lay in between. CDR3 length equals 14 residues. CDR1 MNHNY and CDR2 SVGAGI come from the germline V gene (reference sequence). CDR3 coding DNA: TGTGCCAGCAGTACGGGACTCTTCAATCAGCCCCAGCATTTT. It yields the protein CASSTGLFNQPQHF.

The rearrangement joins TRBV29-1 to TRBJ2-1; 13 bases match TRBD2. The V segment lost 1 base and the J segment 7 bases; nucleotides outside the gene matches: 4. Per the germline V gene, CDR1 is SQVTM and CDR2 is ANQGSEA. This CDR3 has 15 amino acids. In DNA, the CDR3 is TGCAGCGTTGAAGGGACTAGCGGGAGTTATAATGAGCAGTTCTTC. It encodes CSVEGTSGSYNEQFF.

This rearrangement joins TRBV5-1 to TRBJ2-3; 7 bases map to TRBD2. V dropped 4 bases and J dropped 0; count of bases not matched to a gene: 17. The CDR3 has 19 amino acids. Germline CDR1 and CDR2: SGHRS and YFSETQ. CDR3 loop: CASSRRSRLAEASTDTQYF. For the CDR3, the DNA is TGCGCCAGCAGCCGCCGTAGCAGGCTAGCGGAAGCTAGCACAGATACGCAGTATTTT.

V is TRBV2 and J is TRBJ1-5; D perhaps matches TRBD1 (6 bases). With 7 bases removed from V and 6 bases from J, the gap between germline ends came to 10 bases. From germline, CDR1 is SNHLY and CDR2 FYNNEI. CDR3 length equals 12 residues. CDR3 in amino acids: CASKQGFQPQHF. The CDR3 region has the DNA TGTGCCAGCAAACAGGGCTTTCAGCCCCAGCATTTT.

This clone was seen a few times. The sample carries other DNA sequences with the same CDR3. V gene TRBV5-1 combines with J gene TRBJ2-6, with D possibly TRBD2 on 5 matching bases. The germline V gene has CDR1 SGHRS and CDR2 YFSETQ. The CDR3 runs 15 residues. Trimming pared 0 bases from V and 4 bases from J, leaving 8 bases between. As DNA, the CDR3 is TGCGCCAGCAGCTTGGTCGGGGTAGGGGCCAACGTCCTGACTTTC. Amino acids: CASSLVGVGANVLTF. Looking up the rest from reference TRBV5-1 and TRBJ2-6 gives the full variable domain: KAGVTQTPRYLIKTRGQQVTLSCSPISGHRSVSWYQQTPGQGLQFLFEYFSETQRNKGNFPGRFSGRQFSNSRSEMNVSTLELGDSALYLCASSLVGVGANVLTFGAGSRLTVL.